This TCR beta chain was observed in a study of Graves' ophthalmopathy and Graves' hyperthyroidism. At the level of the study: Untreated patients at initial diagnosis provided peripheral blood. Broader study findings: Blood shared most expanded thyroid clonotypes above 0.001 frequency.

Investigators amplified TCR beta CDR3 regions from RNA transcripts. HTBI primers served in a first-round RT-PCR, which a second-round multiplex PCR followed. In TCRdb, the multiplex PCR reads were re-called with MiXCR into one record per CDR3 protein. This sample has almost 750,000 distinct CDR3 sequences, with 40% found just once. Exclusion covered patients with other autoimmune diseases or uncontrolled infections (as well as pregnancy or lactation). This clonotype was observed a handful of times. What it binds is not known. V lost 4 bases, J lost 8 bases, and 10 bases stayed unmatched. CDR1 SEHNR and CDR2 FQNEAQ come from the germline V gene (reference sequence). The CDR3 runs 15 residues.

The chain combines TRBV7-9 with TRBJ1-2, with 10 nucleotides matching TRBD1. The source is an adult man with Graves' ophthalmopathy. Sequencing was done on a sample of peripheral blood. This CDR3 is CASSYGTGVSEGYTF. CDR3 nucleotides: TGTGCCAGCAGCTACGGGACAGGGGTTTCGGAAGGCTACACCTTC.